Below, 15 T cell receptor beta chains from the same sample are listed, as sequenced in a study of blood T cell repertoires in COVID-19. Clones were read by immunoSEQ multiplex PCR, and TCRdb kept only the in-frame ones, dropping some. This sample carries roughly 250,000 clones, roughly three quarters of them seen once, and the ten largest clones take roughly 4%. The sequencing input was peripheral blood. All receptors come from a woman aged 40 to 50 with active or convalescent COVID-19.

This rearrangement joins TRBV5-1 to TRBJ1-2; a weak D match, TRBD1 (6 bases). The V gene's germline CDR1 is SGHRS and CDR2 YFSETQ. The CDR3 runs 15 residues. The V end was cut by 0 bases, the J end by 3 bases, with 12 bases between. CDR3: CASSLAPGEDYGYTF. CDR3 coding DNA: TGCGCCAGCAGCTTGGCCCCAGGGGAAGACTATGGCTACACCTTC.

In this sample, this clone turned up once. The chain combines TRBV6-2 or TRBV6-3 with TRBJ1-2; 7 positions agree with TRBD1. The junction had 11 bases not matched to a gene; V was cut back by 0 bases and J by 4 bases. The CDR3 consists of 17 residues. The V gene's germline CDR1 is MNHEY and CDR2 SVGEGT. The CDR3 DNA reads TGTGCCAGCAGTTACTCTATGGGACAGTTGGTTACCTATGGCTACACCTTC. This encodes CASSYSMGQLVTYGYTF.

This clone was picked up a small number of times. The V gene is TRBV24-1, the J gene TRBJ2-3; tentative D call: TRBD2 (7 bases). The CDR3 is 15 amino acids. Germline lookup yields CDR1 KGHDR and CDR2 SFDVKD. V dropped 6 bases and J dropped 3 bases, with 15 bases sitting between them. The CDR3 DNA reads TGTGCCACCAGTAGGGCGGGGGCAGTAACAGATACGCAGTATTTT. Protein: CATSRAGAVTDTQYF.

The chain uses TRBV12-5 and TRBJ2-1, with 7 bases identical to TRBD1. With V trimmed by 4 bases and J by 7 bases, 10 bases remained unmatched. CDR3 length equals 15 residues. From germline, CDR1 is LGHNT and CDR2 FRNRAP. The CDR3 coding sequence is TGTGCTAGTGGTTCCGCTAGACAGGGCTTTAATGAGCAGTTCTTC. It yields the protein CASGSARQGFNEQFF. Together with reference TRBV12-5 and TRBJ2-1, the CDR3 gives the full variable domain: DARVTQTPRHKVTEMGQEVTMRCQPILGHNTVFWYRQTMMQGLELLAYFRNRAPLDDSGMPKDRFSAEMPDATLATLKIQPSEPRDSAVYFCASGSARQGFNEQFFGPGTRLTVL.

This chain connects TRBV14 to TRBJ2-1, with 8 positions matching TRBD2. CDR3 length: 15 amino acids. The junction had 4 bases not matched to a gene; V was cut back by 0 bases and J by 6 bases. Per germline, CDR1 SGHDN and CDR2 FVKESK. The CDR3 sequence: CASSQDRGLVNEQFF. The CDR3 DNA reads TGTGCCAGCAGCCAAGATAGGGGACTAGTCAATGAGCAGTTCTTC.

This CDR3 is CASSGVGQGTSQPQHF. The DNA of the CDR3 is TGTGCCAGCAGCGGGGTAGGACAGGGCACTTCGCAGCCCCAGCATTTT. The chain uses TRBV28 and TRBJ1-5; TRBD1 agrees at 8 bases. The CDR3 runs 16 residues. The V and J ends lost 6 bases and 7 bases, in that order; junction bases with no gene match: 14. The germline V gene encodes CDR1 MDHEN and CDR2 SYDVKM. Filled out from reference TRBV28 and TRBJ1-5, the complete variable domain reads DVKVTQSSRYLVKRTGEKVFLECVQDMDHENMFWYRQDPGLGLRLIYFSYDVKMKEKGDIPEGYSVSREKKERFSLILESASTNQTSMYLCASSGVGQGTSQPQHFGDGTRLSIL.

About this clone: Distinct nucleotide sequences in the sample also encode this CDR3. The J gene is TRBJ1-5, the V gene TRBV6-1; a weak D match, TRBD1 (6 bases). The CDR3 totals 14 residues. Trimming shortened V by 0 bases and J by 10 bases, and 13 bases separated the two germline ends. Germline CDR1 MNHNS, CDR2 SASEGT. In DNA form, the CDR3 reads TGTGCCAGCAGTGAAGCAGCAGGGGAAGGACCCCAGCATTTT. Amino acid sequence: CASSEAAGEGPQHF.

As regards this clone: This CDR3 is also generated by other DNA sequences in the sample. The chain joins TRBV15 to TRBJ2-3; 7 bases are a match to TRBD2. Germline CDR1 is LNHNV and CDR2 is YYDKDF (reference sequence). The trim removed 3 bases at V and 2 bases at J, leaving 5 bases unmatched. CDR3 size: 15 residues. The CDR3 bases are TGTGCCACCAGCAGGGCTAGCGGCTCCACAGATACGCAGTATTTT. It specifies CATSRASGSTDTQYF.

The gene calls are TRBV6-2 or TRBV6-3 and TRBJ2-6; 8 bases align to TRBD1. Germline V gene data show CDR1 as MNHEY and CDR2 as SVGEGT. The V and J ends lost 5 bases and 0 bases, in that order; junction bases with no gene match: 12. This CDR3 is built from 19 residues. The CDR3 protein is CASSTQGADLLSGANVLTF. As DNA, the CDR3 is TGTGCCAGCAGTACCCAGGGGGCGGACCTTCTCTCTGGGGCCAACGTCCTGACTTTC.

The CDR3 sequence: CASSLGQGPNEQYF. The CDR3 nucleotides are TGTGCCAGCAGCTTAGGACAGGGGCCTAACGAGCAGTACTTC. V gene TRBV7-7 combines with J gene TRBJ2-7; 8 nucleotides match TRBD1. The V segment lost 1 base and the J segment 5 bases; nucleotides outside the gene matches: 4. From germline, CDR1 is SSHAT and CDR2 FNYEAQ (reference sequence). This CDR3 spans 14 amino acids.

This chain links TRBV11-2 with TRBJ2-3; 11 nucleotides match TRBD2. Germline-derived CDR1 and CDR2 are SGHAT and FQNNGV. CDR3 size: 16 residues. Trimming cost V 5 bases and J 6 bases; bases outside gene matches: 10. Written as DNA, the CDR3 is TGTGCCAGCAGCCCTTGGACTAGCGGGCGGGTGGATACGCAGTATTTT. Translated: CASSPWTSGRVDTQYF.

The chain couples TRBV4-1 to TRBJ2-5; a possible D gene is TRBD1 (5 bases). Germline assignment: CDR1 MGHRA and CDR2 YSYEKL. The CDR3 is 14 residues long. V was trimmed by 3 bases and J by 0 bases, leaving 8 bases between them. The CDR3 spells CASSHSGNQETQYF. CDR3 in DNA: TGCGCCAGCAGCCATTCAGGGAACCAAGAGACCCAGTACTTC.

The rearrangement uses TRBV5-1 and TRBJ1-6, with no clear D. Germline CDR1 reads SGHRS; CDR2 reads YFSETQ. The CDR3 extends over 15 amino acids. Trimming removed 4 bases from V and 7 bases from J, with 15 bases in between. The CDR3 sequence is CASSPTGRANSPLHF. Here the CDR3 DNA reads TGCGCCAGCAGCCCAACGGGGAGGGCCAATTCACCCCTCCACTTT.

The CDR3 DNA follows: TGTGCCAGCAGCCAACAGACAGTGAACACTGAAGCTTTCTTT. Translated, it gives CASSQQTVNTEAFF. The chain carries TRBV5-4 and TRBJ1-1; weak D call: TRBD1 (5 bases). The length of the CDR3 is 14 residues. Trimming pared 4 bases from V and 0 bases from J, leaving 10 bases between. Looked up from germline, CDR1 is SGHNT and CDR2 is YYREEE (reference sequence).

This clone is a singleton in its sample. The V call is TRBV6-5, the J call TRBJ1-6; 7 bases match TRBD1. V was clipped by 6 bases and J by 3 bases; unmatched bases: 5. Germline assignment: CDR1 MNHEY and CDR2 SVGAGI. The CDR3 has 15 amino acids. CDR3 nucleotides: TGTGCCAGCAGACTACAGGGGAACTATAATTCACCCCTCCACTTT. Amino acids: CASRLQGNYNSPLHF.